One and the same sample provided the 16 T cell receptor beta chains below, sequenced in a study of OX40 agonist ivuxolimab in advanced cancers. The method was immunoSEQ multiplex PCR; TCRdb's version includes in-frame clones alone and lacks a portion of them. The sample lists under 20,000 clones, around three quarters seen once, with 14% to 15% in the top ten. The material sequenced was CD4+ or CD8+ T cells sorted from blood, taken in a trial of the OX40 agonist ivuxolimab. These receptors were collected from an adult with an advanced solid tumor such as melanoma, head and neck, liver or kidney cancer.

The chain uses TRBV15 and TRBJ2-2; D might be TRBD1 or TRBD2, each matching 5 bases. Germline values: CDR1 LNHNV, CDR2 YYDKDF (reference sequence). The CDR3 length is 20 residues. V gave up 1 base and J gave up 4 bases, with 25 bases separating them. The CDR3 reads CATSRGVYIPGPGVTGELFF. DNA for the CDR3: TGTGCCACCAGCAGAGGAGTTTATATACCGGGACCCGGCGTCACCGGGGAGCTGTTTTTT.

The chain combines TRBV7-2 with TRBJ1-2, with D maybe TRBD1 (5 bases). Germline CDR1 and CDR2: SGHTA and FQGNSA. The CDR3 is made up of 14 amino acids. V was trimmed by 5 bases and J by 4 bases, leaving 14 bases between them. CDR3 DNA sequence: TGTGCCAGCAGCAGGACCGGGGGAGGCTATGGCTACACCTTC. This encodes CASSRTGGGYGYTF. The full variable domain, with the rest looked up from reference TRBV7-2 and TRBJ1-2, is GAGVSQSPSNKVTEKGKDVELRCDPISGHTALYWYRQSLGQGLEFLIYFQGNSAPDKSGLPSDRFSAERTGGSVSTLTIQRTQQEDSAVYLCASSRTGGGYGYTFGSGTRLTVV.

The chain carries TRBV7-2 and TRBJ2-7, with D uncertain. Looked up from germline, CDR1 is SGHTA and CDR2 is FQGNSA. The CDR3 totals 14 residues. V gave up 3 bases and J gave up 6 bases, with 15 bases separating them. The CDR3 bases are TGTGCCAGCAGCTTCGGTCGCAGTCCGAGCGAGCAGTACTTC. Encoded protein: CASSFGRSPSEQYF.

This clone showed up just once. At one end the junction does not follow the germline gene, possibly because of a read error. The rearrangement joins TRBV7-6 to TRBJ2-1; 7 bases match TRBD1. The CDR3 loop spans 16 amino acids. Germline lookup yields CDR1 SGHVS and CDR2 FNYEAQ. The CDR3 nucleotides read TGTGCCAGCAGCGTAGCCCGGGACAGCCCCTACAATGAGCAGTTCTTC. This gives the protein CASSVARDSPYNEQFF.

The chain joins TRBV5-4 to TRBJ2-1; 10 bases are a match to TRBD2. Germline trimming cut 2 bases from V and 6 bases from J; bases unmatched to any gene: 11. Germline CDR1 SGHNT, CDR2 YYREEE (reference sequence). This CDR3 comprises 17 residues. The CDR3 sequence is CASSLPPASGRSNEQFF. CDR3 bases: TGTGCCAGCAGCTTACCCCCGGCTAGCGGGAGAAGCAATGAGCAGTTCTTC. Filled out from reference TRBV5-4 and TRBJ2-1, the complete variable domain reads ETGVTQSPTHLIKTRGQQVTLRCSSQSGHNTVSWYQQALGQGPQFIFQYYREEENGRGNFPPRFSGLQFPNYSSELNVNALELDDSALYLCASSLPPASGRSNEQFFGPGTRLTVL.

V gene TRBV5-4 combines with J gene TRBJ1-4; D is ambiguous. V lost 2 bases, J lost 3 bases, and 11 bases lay in between. Germline V CDR1 and CDR2: SGHNT, YYREEE (reference sequence). This CDR3 comprises 15 residues. CDR3 DNA: TGTGCCAGCAGCTTATCTTCCGCGTCTAATGAAAAACTGTTTTTT. This encodes CASSLSSASNEKLFF.

The V and J genes are TRBV6-1 and TRBJ2-6; D remains ambiguous. The CDR3 is 17 amino acids. Looked up from germline, CDR1 is MNHNS and CDR2 is SASEGT. Between the trimmed V and J ends, which lost 3 bases and 2 bases, there was a span of 14 bases. In DNA form, the CDR3 reads TGTGCCAGCAGTGACCGTCCCGTCAGTACTGGGGCCAACGTCCTGACTTTC. Translating it yields CASSDRPVSTGANVLTF.

The J gene is TRBJ2-5, the V gene TRBV9, with 8 bases that match TRBD2. There are 15 residues in the CDR3. V was pared by 3 bases and J by 4 bases, with 8 bases of the junction left unmatched. CDR1 and CDR2 (germline): SGDLS, YYNGEE. The CDR3: CASSASFGGGETQYF. The CDR3 nucleotides read TGTGCCAGCAGCGCCTCCTTCGGGGGGGGAGAGACCCAGTACTTC.

The chain combines TRBV28 with TRBJ1-5; tentative D call: TRBD1 (5 bases). The CDR3 extends over 19 amino acids. The germline V gene has CDR1 MDHEN and CDR2 SYDVKM. V was shortened by 2 bases and J by 0 bases, with 20 bases between the two germline ends. The CDR3, as DNA: TGTGCCAGCAGTTTACGCGGGACGTCCACCGATTATAGCAATCAGCCCCAGCATTTT. This codes for CASSLRGTSTDYSNQPQHF.

The J gene is TRBJ2-7, the V gene TRBV7-3, with a tentative D call TRBD1 (5 bases). The germline V and J ends were trimmed by 1 base and 6 bases, with 10 bases remaining between them. The CDR3 covers 13 residues. CDR1 and CDR2 from the germline V gene are SGHTA and FQGTGA. The CDR3 DNA reads TGTGCCAGCAGCTTAATGGGGCGTAGCGAGCAGTACTTC. It is translated as CASSLMGRSEQYF.

The chain is built from TRBV5-6 and TRBJ2-5; D call uncertain. The ends were cut back, 2 bases at V and 2 bases at J, with 1 base in the middle. Germline CDR1 reads SGHDT; CDR2 reads YYEEEE. The CDR3 is 11 residues long. CDR3 sequence: CASSLQETQYF. CDR3 bases: TGTGCCAGCAGCTTACAAGAGACCCAGTACTTC.

Only one count was recorded for this clone. This chain uses TRBV18 with TRBJ1-1; D is ambiguous. The germline gives CDR1 KGHSH, CDR2 LQKENI. The CDR3 extends over 14 amino acids. Trimming cost V 3 bases and J 3 bases, with 11 bases left between them. CDR3 sequence reads: CASSPTLVDTEAFF. In nucleotides, the CDR3 is TGTGCCAGCTCACCGACACTTGTCGACACTGAAGCTTTCTTT.

The chain carries TRBV7-2 and TRBJ2-4, with 7 nucleotides matching TRBD2. With 8 bases clipped from V and 7 bases from J, the junction kept 8 bases outside the gene matches. The CDR3 extends over 13 amino acids. The germline V gene has CDR1 SGHTA and CDR2 FQGNSA. Written as DNA, the CDR3 is TGTGCCAGCGCGGGGGTCCTAGGGAACATTCAGTACTTC. It encodes CASAGVLGNIQYF.

The gene calls are TRBV19 and TRBJ2-7; 11 bases map to TRBD2. Germline V lookup: CDR1 LNHDA, CDR2 SQIVND (reference sequence). This CDR3 has 17 amino acids. V trimming: 6 bases; J trimming: 1 base; junction bases outside the gene matches: 11. The DNA of the CDR3 is TGTGCCAGTAGCTTAACGGGACTAGCGGACACGTCCTACGAGCAGTACTTC. As protein: CASSLTGLADTSYEQYF.

The chain combines TRBV15 with TRBJ1-6, with D possibly TRBD1 on 6 matching bases. This CDR3 contains 16 residues. Germline loops: CDR1 LNHNV, CDR2 YYDKDF (reference sequence). Trimming took off 2 bases at V and 4 bases at J, with 12 bases between the two ends. DNA for the CDR3: TGTGCCACCAGCAGATTCAGGGGACTATATAATTCACCCCTCCACTTT. The encoded protein is CATSRFRGLYNSPLHF. The entire variable domain, with the rest obtained from reference TRBV15 and TRBJ1-6, is as follows: DAMVIQNPRYQVTQFGKPVTLSCSQTLNHNVMYWYQQKSSQAPKLLFHYYDKDFNNEADTPDNFQSRRPNTSFCFLDIRSPGLGDTAMYLCATSRFRGLYNSPLHFGNGTRLTVT.

This clone was detected a few times. The chain links TRBV2 to TRBJ2-7, with 7 bases identical to TRBD1. V trimming: 7 bases; J trimming: 5 bases; junction bases outside the gene matches: 11. Germline CDR1 and CDR2: SNHLY and FYNNEI. The CDR3 consists of 14 residues. This CDR3 is CASIRDRTSHEQYF. The CDR3, as DNA: TGTGCCAGCATCCGGGACAGAACTTCCCACGAGCAGTACTTC.